The 3 T cell receptor beta chains listed next were all sequenced from one sample in a study of cytomegalovirus exposure and HLA in healthy donors. Primers included in the PCR were 60 Vbeta and 13 Jbeta primers. The table came from immunoSEQ multiplex PCR; TCRdb's copy has only in-frame clones and leaves some out. The sample consists of roughly 150,000 clones, approximately 80% of them appearing once. Sequenced: PBMCs. These receptors were obtained from a woman aged 40-49 years in good health and CMV-seronegative.

The genes are TRBV6-1 and TRBJ1-5; weak D call: TRBD1 (5 bases). With 6 bases removed from V and 0 bases from J, the gap between germline ends came to 12 bases. The CDR3 covers 15 residues. Germline V gives CDR1 MNHNS, CDR2 SASEGT. The CDR3 reads CASSPTVYSNQPQHF. CDR3 DNA sequence: TGTGCCAGCAGCCCGACAGTTTATAGCAATCAGCCCCAGCATTTT.

This chain connects TRBV28 to TRBJ2-2; TRBD1 aligns across 8 bases. J gave up 6 bases and V 6 bases, and 0 bases lay outside the gene matches. Germline loops: CDR1 MDHEN, CDR2 SYDVKM. CDR3 length equals 12 residues. This CDR3 reads CASSRGPGELFF. The CDR3 DNA sequence: TGTGCCAGCAGCAGGGGGCCCGGGGAGCTGTTTTTT. Full variable domain (outside the CDR3, taken from reference TRBV28 and TRBJ2-2): DVKVTQSSRYLVKRTGEKVFLECVQDMDHENMFWYRQDPGLGLRLIYFSYDVKMKEKGDIPEGYSVSREKKERFSLILESASTNQTSMYLCASSRGPGELFFGEGSRLTVL.

Worth noting for this clone: The sample has other DNA sequences that encode this CDR3 too. This chain joins TRBV7-2 and TRBJ2-3; no definite D call. This CDR3 is 14 amino acids long. V lost 0 bases and J 3 bases, leaving 7 bases between the germline ends. The germline gives CDR1 SGHTA, CDR2 FQGNSA. CDR3 residues: CASSLAWQTDTQYF. Here the CDR3 DNA reads TGTGCCAGCAGCTTAGCTTGGCAGACAGATACGCAGTATTTT.